Below are 24 T cell receptor beta chains sequenced from a single sample in a study of blood T cell repertoires in COVID-19. TCRdb's table, derived via immunoSEQ multiplex PCR, lists solely in-frame clones and lacks some. The profile covers hundreds of thousands of clones, with 70% to 90% appearing a single time and 0.65% to 1% taken by the ten largest. Material for sequencing was peripheral blood. The receptors were sampled from a man between 18 and 29 years old with COVID-19, enrolled during active disease.

This chain joins TRBV10-1 and TRBJ2-1; 7 positions match TRBD1. V was clipped by 3 bases and J by 7 bases; unmatched bases: 9. Germline assignment: CDR1 WNHNN and CDR2 SYGVQD (reference sequence). The CDR3 is 15 residues long. CDR3 sequence: CASSDRSGGSNEQFF. Here the CDR3 DNA reads TGCGCCAGCAGTGATAGGTCAGGGGGATCAAATGAGCAGTTCTTC.

J is TRBJ2-3 and V is TRBV30, with D maybe TRBD1 (6 bases). Trimming shortened V by 3 bases and J by 3 bases, and 10 bases separated the two germline ends. This CDR3 comprises 13 residues. CDR1 GTSNPN and CDR2 SVGIG come from the germline V gene (reference sequence). The CDR3 coding sequence is TGTGCCTGGAGAAGTCAGGGGACAGATACGCAGTATTTT. Protein: CAWRSQGTDTQYF.

The chain joins TRBV28 to TRBJ2-7; 15 bases are shared with TRBD2. The germline CDR1 and CDR2 sequences are MDHEN and SYDVKM. This CDR3 is built from 19 residues. Trimming cost V 4 bases and J 6 bases; bases outside gene matches: 16. CDR3 region: CASSSTYYGLAGGPGEQYF. CDR3 coding DNA: TGTGCCAGCAGTTCCACCTACTATGGACTAGCGGGAGGGCCGGGCGAGCAGTACTTC.

V and J are TRBV5-1 and TRBJ2-7, with D tentatively TRBD1 (5 bases). This CDR3 region has 14 residues. Trimming took 0 bases from V and 3 from J, leaving 10 bases between them. Germline V gene sequence: CDR1 SGHRS, CDR2 YFSETQ. In DNA form, the CDR3 reads TGCGCCAGCAGCTTGGACAGGACCGGCTACGAGCAGTACTTC. Translating gives CASSLDRTGYEQYF.

The chain has TRBV10-3 and TRBJ2-1; 12 bases align to TRBD2. Trimming at V came to 9 bases and at J to 6 bases, leaving 9 bases not matched to a gene. The CDR3 length is 15 residues. Per germline, CDR1 ENHRY and CDR2 SYGVKD. The CDR3 DNA sequence: TGTGCCATTGGGGGAGCGACTAGCGGGAGCAATGAGCAGTTCTTC. Translating gives CAIGGATSGSNEQFF.

This clone was counted once. J is TRBJ2-7 and V is TRBV27; tentative D call: TRBD1 (6 bases). CDR3 length: 16 residues. V lost 6 bases, J lost 0 bases, and 18 bases lay in between. Germline-derived CDR1 and CDR2 are MNHEY and SMNVEV (reference sequence). Written as DNA, the CDR3 is TGTGCCAGCAGCCGATACGGACAGTCCCTCTCCTACGAGCAGTACTTC. It is translated as CASSRYGQSLSYEQYF.

In regard to this clone: This may be a read error, as it is one base from a much larger clone. The chain combines TRBV6-5 with TRBJ2-1; 12 nucleotides align to TRBD2. V lost 6 bases, J lost 2 bases, and 2 bases stayed unmatched. CDR1 is MNHEY, CDR2 SVGAGI, per germline. The CDR3 totals 15 residues. Here the CDR3 DNA reads TGTGCCAGCAGCCGGACTAGCGGGACCTACAATGAGCAGTTCTTC. Residues: CASSRTSGTYNEQFF.

The genes are TRBV9 and TRBJ2-3; tentative D call: TRBD2 (5 bases). Germline loops: CDR1 SGDLS, CDR2 YYNGEE. This CDR3 is built from 15 residues. V gave up 0 bases and J gave up 3 bases, with 11 bases separating them. The CDR3 sequence: CASSVVLGGTDTQYF. The DNA of the CDR3 is TGTGCCAGCAGCGTAGTTCTGGGCGGGACAGATACGCAGTATTTT.

The chain recombines TRBV21-1 with TRBJ2-2; the table's D call TRBD2 went unverified against the DNA. TRBV21-1 has pseudogene status. This CDR3 is built from 20 residues. The CDR3 spells CASSKVVGTSGSSPAGELFF. In DNA form, the CDR3 reads TGTGCCAGCAGCAAAGTAGTCGGGACTAGCGGGAGTTCGCCTGCCGGGGAGCTGTTTTTT.

The rearrangement joins TRBV25-1 to TRBJ2-2, with TRBD2 matching over 9 bases. This CDR3 region has 14 residues. J was trimmed by 4 bases and V by 5 bases; bases with no gene match: 2. Germline CDR1 is MGHDK and CDR2 is SYGVNS. The CDR3 bases are TGTGCCAGCAGTAGTAGCGGGAGCACCGGGGAGCTGTTTTTT. This sequence encodes CASSSSGSTGELFF.

The chain links TRBV2 to TRBJ1-2, with 7 bases matching TRBD1. Germline V gene sequence: CDR1 SNHLY, CDR2 FYNNEI. The V and J ends lost 6 bases and 7 bases, in that order; junction bases with no gene match: 14. The CDR3 is made up of 15 amino acids. The CDR3 loop reads CASRADVDRVRGYTF. CDR3 DNA sequence: TGTGCCAGCAGAGCTGACGTCGACAGGGTTCGTGGCTACACCTTC.

The chain couples TRBV19 to TRBJ2-1; 8 bases match TRBD1. The germline gives CDR1 LNHDA, CDR2 SQIVND (reference sequence). V was clipped by 9 bases and J by 5 bases; unmatched bases: 9. The CDR3 is 14 residues long. CDR3 nucleotides: TGTGCCAGCAGACGACAGGGGAGAAACAATGAGCAGTTCTTC. This codes for CASRRQGRNNEQFF.

The chain combines TRBV20-1 with TRBJ1-4; D is undetermined. This CDR3 has 10 residues. The germline V and J ends were trimmed by 5 bases and 6 bases, with 4 bases remaining between them. The V gene's germline CDR1 is DFQATT and CDR2 SNEGSKA (reference sequence). In DNA, the CDR3 is TGCAGTGCTCCGTATGAAAAACTGTTTTTT. Translation: CSAPYEKLFF.

The chain is built from TRBV3-1 (or the pseudogene TRBV3-2) and TRBJ2-3, with D possibly matching TRBD1 (6 bases). Trimming stripped 3 bases from V and 0 bases from J, with 10 bases between. Germline CDR1 is LGHDT and CDR2 is YNNKEL (reference sequence). The CDR3 is 15 amino acids. This CDR3 is CASSHRQASTDTQYF. The CDR3 coding sequence is TGTGCCAGCAGCCATAGACAGGCAAGCACAGATACGCAGTATTTT.

The rearrangement uses TRBV5-1 and TRBJ2-2; the D is unclear. This CDR3 has 15 residues. CDR1 and CDR2 from the germline V gene are SGHRS and YFSETQ. V dropped 3 bases and J dropped 4 bases, with 13 bases sitting between them. As DNA, the CDR3 is TGCGCCAGCAGCTCGTCCCGAGGTCCCACCGGGGAGCTGTTTTTT. The encoded protein is CASSSSRGPTGELFF.

The J gene is TRBJ2-2, the V gene TRBV5-4; perhaps TRBD1 as D (5 bases). V was cut by 0 bases and J by 1 base, with 7 bases left in between. The germline CDR1 and CDR2 sequences are SGHNT and YYREEE (reference sequence). The CDR3 is made up of 15 amino acids. CDR3 loop: CASSLVGRNTGELFF. CDR3 in DNA: TGTGCCAGCAGCTTGGTGGGGCGGAACACCGGGGAGCTGTTTTTT.

The V call is TRBV19, the J call TRBJ1-5, with no clear D. Looked up from germline, CDR1 is LNHDA and CDR2 is SQIVND (reference sequence). The CDR3 length is 15 residues. V dropped 3 bases and J dropped 0 bases, with 9 bases sitting between them. CDR3 sequence reads: CASSITEYSNQPQHF. CDR3 DNA: TGTGCCAGTAGTATTACGGAGTATAGCAATCAGCCCCAGCATTTT.

This clone was observed once. CDR3 sequence (DNA): TGTGCCAGCAGTGTCGTCGAGGGGGCGTCTGGGGCCAACGTCCTGACTTTC. It codes for CASSVVEGASGANVLTF. V usage is TRBV6-4 and J usage is TRBJ2-6; TRBD1 aligns across 7 bases. The CDR3 has 17 residues. The germline gives CDR1 MRHNA, CDR2 SNTAGT. V was clipped by 4 bases and J by 1 base; unmatched bases: 7.

V is TRBV4-1 and J is TRBJ1-5; D remains unclear. CDR1 MGHRA and CDR2 YSYEKL come from the germline V gene. V was shortened by 4 bases and J by 5 bases, with 9 bases between the two germline ends. CDR3 length equals 13 residues. As DNA, the CDR3 is TGCGCCAGCAGCCGTGGGCCCGATCAGCCCCAGCATTTT. Translating gives CASSRGPDQPQHF.

This chain's CDR3 is CASSPRAGIRNTEAFF. The CDR3 DNA is TGTGCCAGCAGCCCACGGGCAGGGATTAGGAACACTGAAGCTTTCTTT. The rearrangement links TRBV7-9 to TRBJ1-1, with D possibly TRBD1 on 5 matching bases. CDR3 length: 16 residues. The germline V and J ends were trimmed by 5 bases and 1 base, with 17 bases remaining between them. Germline V gene sequence: CDR1 SEHNR, CDR2 FQNEAQ (reference sequence).

The chain has TRBV6-5 and TRBJ2-4; 8 bases line up with TRBD1. The trim removed 6 bases at V and 5 bases at J, leaving 3 bases unmatched. The germline V gene has CDR1 MNHEY and CDR2 SVGAGI. The CDR3 consists of 13 residues. CDR3 region: CASRQGAENIQYF. CDR3 DNA: TGTGCCAGCAGGCAGGGGGCGGAAAACATTCAGTACTTC.

Regarding this clone: The same CDR3 also results from other DNA sequences found in this sample. This chain uses TRBV5-1 with TRBJ2-1; the D gene is possibly TRBD2 (6 bases). Germline CDR1 reads SGHRS; CDR2 reads YFSETQ. V shed 0 bases and J shed 8 bases, with 9 bases lying between them. The CDR3 runs 13 residues. CDR3 in DNA: TGCGCCAGCAGCTTGGGGGGCGGGGATGAGCAGTTCTTC. It translates to CASSLGGGDEQFF. The variable domain in full, with the rest retrieved from reference TRBV5-1 and TRBJ2-1, is KAGVTQTPRYLIKTRGQQVTLSCSPISGHRSVSWYQQTPGQGLQFLFEYFSETQRNKGNFPGRFSGRQFSNSRSEMNVSTLELGDSALYLCASSLGGGDEQFFGPGTRLTVL.

The chain carries TRBV27 and TRBJ2-7; 9 positions match TRBD1. Germline V gives CDR1 MNHEY, CDR2 SMNVEV (reference sequence). V was pared by 3 bases and J by 4 bases, with 7 bases of the junction left unmatched. CDR3 length equals 15 residues. Written as DNA, the CDR3 is TGTGCCAGCAGTTTCGACAGGGGGGGGCTATACGAGCAGTACTTC. Amino acid sequence: CASSFDRGGLYEQYF.

The chain is built from TRBV19 and TRBJ1-2, with D hard to call. CDR3 size: 14 residues. The germline gives CDR1 LNHDA, CDR2 SQIVND (reference sequence). V lost 10 bases to trimming and J lost 6 bases, with 21 bases between them. The CDR3 here is CATSLTGFRHGYTF. CDR3 DNA: TGTGCCACGAGCCTCACGGGGTTTCGCCATGGCTACACCTTC.